This TCR beta chain was profiled in a study of cytomegalovirus exposure and HLA in healthy donors. The study's findings and limits: Researchers catalogued approximately 170 TCR beta chains as cytomegalovirus-associated.

Turning to this clone: Its specificity is not known.

The PCR ran on 60 Vbeta and 13 Jbeta primers. Generated by immunoSEQ multiplex PCR, the TCRdb table keeps only in-frame clones and is missing some. The sample totals under 60,000 clones. The V gene lost 0 bases and the J gene lost 2 bases, with 14 bases spanning the gap. The CDR3 loop spans 16 amino acids. Germline V CDR1 and CDR2: MGHRA, YSYEKL. Sequenced input: PBMCs. The V and J genes are TRBV4-1 and TRBJ2-7; possibly TRBD1 for D (5 bases). The TCR sequence derives from a woman in her 30s in good health and CMV-seropositive. CDR3 DNA: TGCGCCAGCAGCCAAGATAGCACAGACAGTACCTACGAGCAGTACTTC. Amino acids: CASSQDSTDSTYEQYF.